A single sample is the source of the 15 T cell receptor beta chains below, sequenced in a study of blood T cell repertoires in COVID-19. The protocol was immunoSEQ multiplex PCR, while the TCRdb copy is restricted to in-frame clones and leaves out a portion. The repertoire holds over 50,000 clones, with around 86% as singletons. Input material: peripheral blood. The receptor source for this set is a human donor in a cohort sampled during active COVID-19.

CDR3 sequence (DNA): TGTGCCACCAGCAGAGATCCGGGACAGGGTTTTAATGAGCAGTTCTTC. The encoded protein is CATSRDPGQGFNEQFF. The chain uses TRBV15 and TRBJ2-1; 9 bases are shared with TRBD1. The ends lost 0 bases at V and 7 bases at J; junction bases unmatched: 7. CDR1 and CDR2 (germline): LNHNV, YYDKDF (reference sequence). This CDR3 is 16 amino acids long.

The chain combines TRBV9 with TRBJ2-2, with 9 bases that match TRBD2. CDR1 is SGDLS and CDR2 is YYNGEE in the germline V gene. The CDR3 length is 16 residues. V shed 0 bases, J shed 4 bases, and the junction held 4 bases outside the gene matches. The CDR3 sequence: CASSVATSGPTGELFF. The CDR3 region has the DNA TGTGCCAGCAGCGTAGCGACTAGCGGACCCACCGGGGAGCTGTTTTTT.

The chain employs TRBV2 and TRBJ1-5; TRBD1 matches 7 bases. This CDR3 contains 15 residues. Germline CDR1 SNHLY, CDR2 FYNNEI. Trimming removed 3 bases from V and 1 base from J; junction bases left unmatched: 3. In DNA, the CDR3 is TGTGCCAGCAGTGACCCGACAGGGAGCAATCAGCCCCAGCATTTT. Translating gives CASSDPTGSNQPQHF.

The table lists this clone with a count of one. This chain links TRBV19 with TRBJ1-6; D uncertain. V was trimmed by 5 bases and J by 11 bases, leaving 13 bases between them. This CDR3 contains 13 residues. CDR1 is LNHDA, CDR2 SQIVND, per germline (reference sequence). The CDR3 loop reads CASSSPPAAPLHF. The CDR3 DNA reads TGTGCCAGTAGTTCTCCCCCGGCGGCACCCCTCCACTTT.

CDR3 amino acids: CASFRLADTGELFF. The CDR3 bases are TGTGCCAGCTTCCGACTAGCAGACACCGGGGAGCTGTTTTTT. The chain combines TRBV6-5 with TRBJ2-2; 7 nucleotides agree with TRBD2. The length of the CDR3 is 14 residues. Germline V gene lookup returns CDR1 MNHEY and CDR2 SVGAGI. Trimming took 8 bases from V and 3 from J; bases not matched to a gene: 6.

V is TRBV18 and J is TRBJ2-7; 8 bases map to TRBD2. This CDR3 has 13 amino acids. The junction had 6 bases not matched to a gene; V was cut back by 5 bases and J by 6 bases. CDR1 and CDR2 (germline): KGHSH, LQKENI. CDR3 nucleotides: TGTGCCAGCTCAACGGGGGCGGGAGGCGAGCAGTACTTC. Protein product: CASSTGAGGEQYF.

This clone was observed a handful of times. The chain joins TRBV5-1 to TRBJ2-2; D is possibly TRBD1 (6 bases). V lost 4 bases and J 1 base, leaving 11 bases between the germline ends. Germline-derived CDR1 and CDR2 are SGHRS and YFSETQ. This CDR3 has 15 amino acids. CDR3 coding DNA: TGCGCCAGCAGCCCCTTGGACAGGAACACCGGGGAGCTGTTTTTT. Translating it yields CASSPLDRNTGELFF.

This chain links TRBV5-4 with TRBJ2-7; 9 bases fit TRBD1. Trimming at V came to 3 bases and at J to 4 bases, leaving 11 bases not matched to a gene. Germline values: CDR1 SGHNT, CDR2 YYREEE (reference sequence). The CDR3 runs 16 residues. CDR3 sequence reads: CASSSSTGTGLYEQYF. CDR3 bases: TGTGCCAGCAGCTCTTCAACCGGGACAGGGCTTTACGAGCAGTACTTC.

The gene calls are TRBV18 and TRBJ2-3; possibly TRBD2 for D (6 bases). CDR3 length: 16 residues. V lost 0 bases and J 3 bases, leaving 13 bases between the germline ends. The V gene's germline CDR1 is KGHSH and CDR2 LQKENI. DNA of the CDR3: TGTGCCAGCTCACCACCTTTGGGGGGAGGAACAGATACGCAGTATTTT. Translation: CASSPPLGGGTDTQYF.

This chain uses TRBV28 with TRBJ2-5, with a weak D call TRBD2 (5 bases). Looked up from germline, CDR1 is MDHEN and CDR2 is SYDVKM. This CDR3 has 13 residues. Trimming removed 5 bases at V and 7 bases at J, with 14 bases between. The CDR3 DNA reads TGTGCCAGCAGTCTGGGTTTTCGGGGGACCCAGTACTTC. It is translated as CASSLGFRGTQYF. The full variable domain, with the rest looked up from reference TRBV28 and TRBJ2-5, is DVKVTQSSRYLVKRTGEKVFLECVQDMDHENMFWYRQDPGLGLRLIYFSYDVKMKEKGDIPEGYSVSREKKERFSLILESASTNQTSMYLCASSLGFRGTQYFGPGTRLLVL.

This clone was picked up one time. The CDR3 bases are TGTGCCAGCAGCACCAACCCAACAGCCCGGGACACCTTGATCACAGATACGCAGTATTTT. It translates to CASSTNPTARDTLITDTQYF. V usage is TRBV9 and J usage is TRBJ2-3; possibly TRBD1 for D (6 bases). The CDR3 sequence is 20 residues long. CDR1 is SGDLS, CDR2 YYNGEE, per germline. V lost 4 bases and J 2 bases, leaving 29 bases between the germline ends.

The J gene is TRBJ1-3, the V gene TRBV25-1; D is ambiguous. V dropped 2 bases and J dropped 1 base, with 6 bases sitting between them. Germline V CDR1 and CDR2: MGHDK, SYGVNS. This CDR3 has 14 amino acids. CDR3 residues: CASSEMRSGNTIYF. In nucleotides, the CDR3 is TGTGCCAGCAGTGAAATGCGATCTGGAAACACCATATATTTT.

The rearrangement links TRBV19 to TRBJ1-2; 9 nucleotides agree with TRBD1. CDR1 is LNHDA, CDR2 SQIVND, per germline (reference sequence). The junction had 11 bases not matched to a gene; V was cut back by 4 bases and J by 2 bases. CDR3 length: 17 residues. CDR3 nucleotides: TGTGCCAGTAGTACCTCCGTAAGGACAGGGGCCAACTATGGCTACACCTTC. Translation: CASSTSVRTGANYGYTF.

This rearrangement joins TRBV7-2 to TRBJ1-2, with D possibly matching TRBD1 (6 bases). Germline V gives CDR1 SGHTA, CDR2 FQGNSA. V was shortened by 5 bases and J by 0 bases, with 16 bases between the two germline ends. The CDR3 sequence is 16 residues long. The CDR3 coding sequence is TGTGCCAGCAGCGTCCCGATAGGGGGGGCTAACTATGGCTACACCTTC. The encoded protein is CASSVPIGGANYGYTF.

A remark on this clone: Distinct nucleotide sequences in the sample also encode this CDR3. The chain carries TRBV7-6 and TRBJ2-5, with D unresolved. CDR1 and CDR2 (germline): SGHVS, FNYEAQ. The CDR3 has 13 residues. V was pared by 1 base and J by 2 bases, with 5 bases between. This CDR3 is CASSLGRQETQYF. CDR3 sequence (DNA): TGTGCCAGCAGCTTAGGCAGGCAAGAGACCCAGTACTTC.